The 14 T cell receptor beta chains reported below all come from one sample, sequenced in a study of PD-L1 blockade in urothelial cancer. Only in-frame clones appear in the TCRdb table, and some are missing; sequencing was by immunoSEQ multiplex PCR. The sample consists of 80,000 to 100,000 clones, 82% of them appearing once. The specimen comprised PBMCs, sampled around atezolizumab (anti-PD-L1) treatment. These receptors came from a man in his 70s with urothelial cancer.

This clone was recorded once. The chain is built from TRBV15 and TRBJ1-3, with D unclear. V gave up 0 bases and J gave up 1 base, with 10 bases separating them. CDR1 is LNHNV, CDR2 YYDKDF, per germline (reference sequence). The CDR3 length is 16 residues. DNA of the CDR3: TGTGCCACCAGCAGAGATCCGGGTGGTTCTGGAAACACCATATATTTT. Residues: CATSRDPGGSGNTIYF.

The CDR3, as DNA: TGTGCCAGCGGGACAGGGGGGATTCGTAGGGAGACCCAGTACTTC. Protein product: CASGTGGIRRETQYF. The V call is TRBV2, the J call TRBJ2-5; TRBD1 matches at 11 bases. This CDR3 is built from 15 residues. Germline loops: CDR1 SNHLY, CDR2 FYNNEI. The V gene end was trimmed by 8 bases and the J gene end by 5 bases; junction bases not matched to a gene: 10.

J is TRBJ2-1 and V is TRBV6-6; D possibly corresponds to TRBD2 (5 bases). Germline CDR1 reads MNHNY; CDR2 reads SVGAGI (reference sequence). V lost 8 bases to trimming and J lost 6 bases, with 8 bases between them. The CDR3 has 11 amino acids. CDR3 sequence (DNA): TGTGCCAGCGGTCGGGGCAATGAGCAGTTCTTC. The encoded protein is CASGRGNEQFF.

The rearrangement uses TRBV7-9 and TRBJ2-1, with 7 bases fitting TRBD1. The CDR3 contains 14 residues. Germline CDR1 SEHNR, CDR2 FQNEAQ (reference sequence). V trimming: 1 base; J trimming: 5 bases; junction bases outside the gene matches: 2. The CDR3 here is CASSLGTGNNEQFF. The CDR3 DNA reads TGTGCCAGCAGCTTAGGGACAGGTAACAATGAGCAGTTCTTC.

This clone showed up just a few times. This chain uses TRBV19 with TRBJ2-1, with D tentatively TRBD1 (6 bases). This CDR3 is built from 14 residues. V lost 3 bases and J lost 2, with 8 bases in between. Germline V gene data show CDR1 as LNHDA and CDR2 as SQIVND (reference sequence). The CDR3 here is CASSIGTPYNEQFF. CDR3 in DNA: TGTGCCAGTAGTATCGGGACACCCTACAATGAGCAGTTCTTC.

J is TRBJ2-2 and V is TRBV9; a possible D gene is TRBD2 (6 bases). V was clipped by 0 bases and J by 3 bases, with 12 bases between them. CDR3 size: 16 residues. Germline assignment: CDR1 SGDLS and CDR2 YYNGEE. CDR3 DNA: TGTGCCAGCAGCGTAGCGGCGGGGAGCTACACCGGGGAGCTGTTTTTT. This codes for CASSVAAGSYTGELFF.

CDR3 sequence reads: CASSIGTARGVETQYF. In DNA, the CDR3 is TGTGCCAGTAGTATCGGTACGGCCAGGGGAGTGGAGACCCAGTACTTC. V usage is TRBV19 and J usage is TRBJ2-5; D might be TRBD1 (6 bases). The germline V gene has CDR1 LNHDA and CDR2 SQIVND (reference sequence). This CDR3 comprises 16 residues. V shed 3 bases and J shed 5 bases, with 19 bases lying between them.

The rearrangement links TRBV7-2 to TRBJ1-2; unclear D gene. The V and J ends lost 6 bases and 4 bases respectively, with 6 bases between them. The CDR3 length is 11 residues. Germline CDR1 SGHTA, CDR2 FQGNSA. In DNA form, the CDR3 reads TGTGCCAGCAGTCCGTTCTATGGCTACACCTTC. It codes for CASSPFYGYTF.

The rearrangement links TRBV6-6 to TRBJ1-1, with 7 bases fitting TRBD1. CDR1 is MNHNY, CDR2 SVGAGI, per germline (reference sequence). V lost 1 base and J lost 3; bases outside the gene matches: 2. This CDR3 is built from 14 residues. The CDR3 sequence is CASSYLGGDTEAFF. The CDR3 coding sequence is TGTGCCAGCAGTTACTTAGGGGGCGACACTGAAGCTTTCTTT.

DNA of the CDR3: TGTGCCAGCAGTTACGGAGGGTTTGAGGCAGATACGCAGTATTTT. It encodes CASSYGGFEADTQYF. This chain uses TRBV6-5 with TRBJ2-3, with D possibly TRBD2 on 6 matching bases. CDR3 length: 15 residues. Trimming cost V 2 bases and J 4 bases, with 13 bases left between them. Germline values: CDR1 MNHEY, CDR2 SVGAGI.

V usage is TRBV19 and J usage is TRBJ1-1; no definite D call. V shed 3 bases and J shed 1 base, with 9 bases lying between them. The CDR3 spans 14 residues. Germline assignment: CDR1 LNHDA and CDR2 SQIVND (reference sequence). CDR3 sequence reads: CASSIWQANTEAFF. For the CDR3, the DNA is TGTGCCAGTAGTATTTGGCAGGCGAACACTGAAGCTTTCTTT.

V gene TRBV7-3 combines with J gene TRBJ2-7; TRBD1 might be the D (6 bases). CDR3 length: 15 residues. Trimming stripped 1 base from V and 3 bases from J, with 13 bases between. Per the germline V gene, CDR1 is SGHTA and CDR2 is FQGTGA. The CDR3 bases are TGTGCCAGCAGCTTAAGGGCAGGGGAGCGCTACGAGCAGTACTTC. Amino acids: CASSLRAGERYEQYF.

The chain has TRBV9 and TRBJ2-7; tentatively, D is TRBD1 (6 bases). The CDR3 runs to 15 residues. Germline assignment: CDR1 SGDLS and CDR2 YYNGEE. Trimming took 4 bases from V and 0 from J, leaving 14 bases between them. CDR3 protein: CASSQGSGVSYEQYF. CDR3 in DNA: TGTGCCAGCAGCCAGGGGTCGGGCGTCTCCTACGAGCAGTACTTC.

The chain carries TRBV11-3 and TRBJ2-1; 7 nucleotides align to TRBD1. This CDR3 is 14 amino acids long. Looked up from germline, CDR1 is SGHNT and CDR2 is YENEEA. V lost 5 bases, J lost 6 bases, and 7 bases stayed unmatched. CDR3 DNA sequence: TGTGCCAGCAGCCTATTTGACAGGGCCAATGAGCAGTTCTTC. Its translation is CASSLFDRANEQFF.